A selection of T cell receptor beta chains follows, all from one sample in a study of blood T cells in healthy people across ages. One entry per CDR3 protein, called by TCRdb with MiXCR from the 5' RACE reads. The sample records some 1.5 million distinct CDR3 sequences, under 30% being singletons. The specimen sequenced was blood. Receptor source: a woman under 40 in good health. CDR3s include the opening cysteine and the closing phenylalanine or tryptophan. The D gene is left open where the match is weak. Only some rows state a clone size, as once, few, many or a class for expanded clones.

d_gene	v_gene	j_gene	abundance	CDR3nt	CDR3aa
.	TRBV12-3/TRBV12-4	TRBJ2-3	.	TGTGCCAGCAGCCCAGGGCCGGGCCCCACAGATACGCAGTATTTT	CASSPGPGPTDTQYF
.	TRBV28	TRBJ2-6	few	TGTGCCAGTGGGGGCTCCGGCCCATCTGGGGCCAACGTCCTGACTTTC	CASGGSGPSGANVLTF
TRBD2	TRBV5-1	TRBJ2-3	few	TGCGCCAGCAAAGGGACTATAAACACAGATACGCAGTATTTT	CASKGTINTDTQYF
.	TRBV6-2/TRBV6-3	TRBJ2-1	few	TGTGCCAGCACCTCTCTCGGACAGCAGTTCTTC	CASTSLGQQFF
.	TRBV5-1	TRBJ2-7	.	TGCGCCAGCAGCTTGGTTGCGTGGGACGAGCAGTACTTC	CASSLVAWDEQYF
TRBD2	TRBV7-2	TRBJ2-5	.	TGTGCCGGCAGCTTAACGGCTAGCGGGGGGCAAGAGACCCAGTACTTC	CAGSLTASGGQETQYF
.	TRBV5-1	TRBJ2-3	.	TGCGCCAGCAACCCCGAAGCGGTGAGCACAGATACGCAGTATTTT	CASNPEAVSTDTQYF
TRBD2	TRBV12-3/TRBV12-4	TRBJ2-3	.	TGTGCCAGCAGTTTAAGCCTAGCGGGACCAGATACGCAGTATTTT	CASSLSLAGPDTQYF
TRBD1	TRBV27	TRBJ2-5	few	TGTGCCAGCAGTCAGACAGGGGGTATCGTAAAGACCCAGTACTTC	CASSQTGGIVKTQYF
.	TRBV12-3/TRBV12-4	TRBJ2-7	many	TGTGCCAGCAGCTCCCGACAGAAGGTCTACGAGCAGTACTTC	CASSSRQKVYEQYF
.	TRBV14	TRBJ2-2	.	TGTGCCAGCAGCCGCGCTGCGGGTACCGGGGAGCTGTTTTTT	CASSRAAGTGELFF
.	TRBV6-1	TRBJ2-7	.	TGTGCCAGCAGGGGAGCGGCGGGGATCTCCTACAATGAGCAGTACTTC	CASRGAAGISYNEQYF
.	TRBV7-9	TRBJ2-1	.	TGTGCCAGCAGCGCGTCGGAAGGCCCGGGGCGGAATGAGCAGTTCTTC	CASSASEGPGRNEQFF
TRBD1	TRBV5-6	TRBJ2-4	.	TGTGCCAGCAGCTTCAAAGGGACAGGGCTGTTGGACATTCAGTACTTC	CASSFKGTGLLDIQYF
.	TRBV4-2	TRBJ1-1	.	TGTGCCAGCAGCCAAGTGGTTAGGTCAGCGAACACTGAAGCTTTCTTT	CASSQVVRSANTEAFF
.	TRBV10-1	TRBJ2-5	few	TGCGCCAGCAGTGCAAGCCAGGGTAGTGAAGAGCAGTACTTC	CASSASQGSEEQYF
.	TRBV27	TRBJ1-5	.	TGTGCCAGAGCCGGTAATAGCAATCAGCCCCAGCATTTT	CARAGNSNQPQHF
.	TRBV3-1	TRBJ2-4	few	TGTGCCAGCAGCCAGGGCTACAGGGAGGGAAACATTCAGTACTTC	CASSQGYREGNIQYF
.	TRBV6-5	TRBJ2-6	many	TGTGCCAGCAGTTACTCTCCTCCACCCAGCTCTGGGGCCAACGTCCTGACTTTC	CASSYSPPPSSGANVLTF
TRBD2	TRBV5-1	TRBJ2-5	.	TGCGCCAGCAGCTTAGGGAATCCTAGCGGGCAAGAGACCCAGTACTTC	CASSLGNPSGQETQYF
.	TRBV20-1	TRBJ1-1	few	TGCAGTGCCAGAAGGGGGGGCACTGAAGCTTTCTTT	CSARRGGTEAFF
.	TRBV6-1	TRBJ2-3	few	TGTGCCAGTCTCCCGGGACTTTTCACAGATACGCAGTATTTT	CASLPGLFTDTQYF